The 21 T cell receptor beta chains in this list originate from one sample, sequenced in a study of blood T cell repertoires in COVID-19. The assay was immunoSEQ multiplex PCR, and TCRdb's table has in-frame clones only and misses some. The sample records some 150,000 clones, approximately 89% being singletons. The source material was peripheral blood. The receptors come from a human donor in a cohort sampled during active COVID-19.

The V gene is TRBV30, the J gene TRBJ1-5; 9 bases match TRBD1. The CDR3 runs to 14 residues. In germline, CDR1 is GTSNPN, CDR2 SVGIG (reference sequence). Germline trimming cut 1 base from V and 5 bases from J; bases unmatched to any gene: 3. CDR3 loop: CAWSAQGAYQPQHF. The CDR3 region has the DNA TGTGCCTGGAGTGCACAGGGGGCTTATCAGCCCCAGCATTTT.

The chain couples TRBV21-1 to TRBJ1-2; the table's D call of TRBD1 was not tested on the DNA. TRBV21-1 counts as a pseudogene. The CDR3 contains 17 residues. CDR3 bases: TGTGCCAGCAGCAAATGTGTGACAGGGGGGACTAACTATGGCTACACCTTC. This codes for CASSKCVTGGTNYGYTF.

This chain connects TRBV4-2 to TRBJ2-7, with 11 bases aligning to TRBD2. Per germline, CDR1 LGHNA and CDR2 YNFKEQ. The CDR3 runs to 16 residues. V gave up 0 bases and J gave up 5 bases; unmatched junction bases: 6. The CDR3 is CASSQEASGGQDEQYF. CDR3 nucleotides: TGTGCCAGCAGCCAAGAGGCTAGCGGGGGGCAGGACGAGCAGTACTTC.

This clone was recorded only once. CDR3 DNA: TGTGCCAGCAGCAAACCCCGGACAGGGCTCGACGAGCAGTACTTC. It encodes CASSKPRTGLDEQYF. The chain links TRBV21-1 to TRBJ2-7; no check of the table's D call, TRBD1, against the DNA was made. TRBV21-1 is given as a pseudogene. CDR3 length: 15 amino acids.

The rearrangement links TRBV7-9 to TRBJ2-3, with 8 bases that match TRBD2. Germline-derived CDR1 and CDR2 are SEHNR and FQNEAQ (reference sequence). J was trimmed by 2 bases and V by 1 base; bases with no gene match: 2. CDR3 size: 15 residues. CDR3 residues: CASSLGGGNTDTQYF. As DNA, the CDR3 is TGTGCCAGCAGCTTAGGCGGGGGGAACACAGATACGCAGTATTTT.

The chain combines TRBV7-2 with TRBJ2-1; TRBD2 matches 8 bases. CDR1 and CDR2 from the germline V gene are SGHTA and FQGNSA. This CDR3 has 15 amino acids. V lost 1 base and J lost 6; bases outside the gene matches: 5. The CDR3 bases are TGTGCCAGCAGCTTAGGAGCGGGGGCTGCCAATGAGCAGTTCTTC. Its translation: CASSLGAGAANEQFF.

CDR3 bases: TGTGCCTGGAGTGCAGGACTAGCGGGGGGGAACACCGGGGAGCTGTTTTTT. Translated, it gives CAWSAGLAGGNTGELFF. The V call is TRBV30, the J call TRBJ2-2; 14 bases are shared with TRBD2. CDR3 size: 17 residues. The trim removed 1 base at V and 1 base at J, leaving 2 bases unmatched. Germline assignment: CDR1 GTSNPN and CDR2 SVGIG (reference sequence).

The CDR3 is CASSIGLLPRDQPQHF. CDR3 nucleotide sequence: TGTGCCAGTAGTATAGGGTTGCTGCCGAGGGATCAGCCCCAGCATTTT. The chain employs TRBV19 and TRBJ1-5, with D hard to call. The CDR3 has 16 residues. Germline V CDR1 and CDR2: LNHDA, SQIVND (reference sequence). Trimming took off 1 base at V and 5 bases at J, with 15 bases between the two ends.

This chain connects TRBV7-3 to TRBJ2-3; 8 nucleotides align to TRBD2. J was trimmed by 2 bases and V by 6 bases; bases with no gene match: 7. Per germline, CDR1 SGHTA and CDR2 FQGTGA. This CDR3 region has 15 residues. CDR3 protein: CASSSSGGLTDTQYF. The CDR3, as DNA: TGTGCCAGCAGTTCAAGCGGGGGCCTCACAGATACGCAGTATTTT.

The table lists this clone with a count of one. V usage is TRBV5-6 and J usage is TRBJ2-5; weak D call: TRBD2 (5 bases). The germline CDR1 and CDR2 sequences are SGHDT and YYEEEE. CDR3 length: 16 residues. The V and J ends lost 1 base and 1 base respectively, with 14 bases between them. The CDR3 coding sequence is TGTGCCAGCAGCTTGTTACTAGTCCCTCTCCAAGAGACCCAGTACTTC. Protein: CASSLLLVPLQETQYF.

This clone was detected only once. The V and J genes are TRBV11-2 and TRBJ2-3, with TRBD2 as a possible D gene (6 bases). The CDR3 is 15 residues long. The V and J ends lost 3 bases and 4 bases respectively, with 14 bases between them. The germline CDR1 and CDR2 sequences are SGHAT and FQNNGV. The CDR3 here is CASSFSGGGADTQYF. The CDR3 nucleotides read TGTGCCAGCAGCTTTTCCGGGGGTGGGGCAGATACGCAGTATTTT.

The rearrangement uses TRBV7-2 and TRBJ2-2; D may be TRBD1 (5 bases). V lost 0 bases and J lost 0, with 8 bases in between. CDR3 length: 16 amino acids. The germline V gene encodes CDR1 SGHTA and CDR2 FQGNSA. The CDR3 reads CASSLALGANTGELFF. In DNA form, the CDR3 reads TGTGCCAGCAGCTTAGCGTTAGGGGCGAACACCGGGGAGCTGTTTTTT.

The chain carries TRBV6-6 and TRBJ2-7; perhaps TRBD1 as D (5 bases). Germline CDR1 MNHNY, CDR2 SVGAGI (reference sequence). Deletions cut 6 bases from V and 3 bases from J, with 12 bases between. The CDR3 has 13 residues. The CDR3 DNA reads TGTGCCAGCAGCCGATGGCAGGGCTACGAGCAGTACTTC. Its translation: CASSRWQGYEQYF.

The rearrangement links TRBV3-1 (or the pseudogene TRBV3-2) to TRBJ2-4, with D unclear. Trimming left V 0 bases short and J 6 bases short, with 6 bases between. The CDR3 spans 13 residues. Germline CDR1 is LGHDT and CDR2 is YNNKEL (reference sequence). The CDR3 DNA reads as TGTGCCAGCAGCCAAGATAGTACAAACATTCAGTACTTC. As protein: CASSQDSTNIQYF.

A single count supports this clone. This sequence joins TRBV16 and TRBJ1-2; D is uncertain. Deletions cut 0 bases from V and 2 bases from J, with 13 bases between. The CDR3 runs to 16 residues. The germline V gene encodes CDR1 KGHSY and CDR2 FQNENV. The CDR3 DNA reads TGTGCCAGCAGCCAATCCGTCGGAGAGGCAAACTATGGCTACACCTTC. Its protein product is CASSQSVGEANYGYTF.

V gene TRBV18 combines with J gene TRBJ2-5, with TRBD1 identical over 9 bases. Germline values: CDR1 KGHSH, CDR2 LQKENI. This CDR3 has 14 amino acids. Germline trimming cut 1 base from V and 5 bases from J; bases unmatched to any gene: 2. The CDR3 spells CASSPRTGEETQYF. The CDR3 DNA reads TGTGCCAGCTCACCACGGACAGGGGAGGAGACCCAGTACTTC.

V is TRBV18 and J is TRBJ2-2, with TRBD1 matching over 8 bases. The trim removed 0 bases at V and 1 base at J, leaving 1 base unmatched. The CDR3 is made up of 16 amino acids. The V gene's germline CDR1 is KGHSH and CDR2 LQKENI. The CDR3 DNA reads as TGTGCCAGCTCACCACCTACAGGGGGGAACACCGGGGAGCTGTTTTTT. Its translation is CASSPPTGGNTGELFF.

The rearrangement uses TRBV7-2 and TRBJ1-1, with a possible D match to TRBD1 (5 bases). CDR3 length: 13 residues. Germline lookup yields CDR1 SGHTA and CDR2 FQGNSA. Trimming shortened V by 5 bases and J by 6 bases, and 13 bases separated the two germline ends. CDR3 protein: CASSPAGWSEAFF. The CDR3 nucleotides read TGTGCCAGCAGCCCCGCAGGGTGGTCTGAAGCTTTCTTT.

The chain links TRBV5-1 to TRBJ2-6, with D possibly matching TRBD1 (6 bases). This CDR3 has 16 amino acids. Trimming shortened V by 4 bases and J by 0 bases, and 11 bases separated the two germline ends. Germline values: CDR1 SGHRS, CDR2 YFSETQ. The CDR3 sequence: CASSGDRPSGANVLTF. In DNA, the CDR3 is TGCGCCAGCAGCGGTGACAGGCCCTCTGGGGCCAACGTCCTGACTTTC. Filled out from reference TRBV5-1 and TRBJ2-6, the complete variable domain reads KAGVTQTPRYLIKTRGQQVTLSCSPISGHRSVSWYQQTPGQGLQFLFEYFSETQRNKGNFPGRFSGRQFSNSRSEMNVSTLELGDSALYLCASSGDRPSGANVLTFGAGSRLTVL.

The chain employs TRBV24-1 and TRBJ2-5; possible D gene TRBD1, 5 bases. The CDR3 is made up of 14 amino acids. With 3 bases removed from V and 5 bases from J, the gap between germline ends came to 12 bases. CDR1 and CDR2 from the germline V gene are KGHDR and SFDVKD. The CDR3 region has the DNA TGTGCCACCAGTGATCCCAGGGTACCGGAGACCCAGTACTTC. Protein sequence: CATSDPRVPETQYF.

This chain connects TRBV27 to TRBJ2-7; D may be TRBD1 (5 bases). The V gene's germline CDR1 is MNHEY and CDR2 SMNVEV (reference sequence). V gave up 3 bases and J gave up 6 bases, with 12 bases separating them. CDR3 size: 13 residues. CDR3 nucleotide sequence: TGTGCCAGCAGTTTTAGGGGTAGGGGCGAGCAGTACTTC. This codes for CASSFRGRGEQYF.